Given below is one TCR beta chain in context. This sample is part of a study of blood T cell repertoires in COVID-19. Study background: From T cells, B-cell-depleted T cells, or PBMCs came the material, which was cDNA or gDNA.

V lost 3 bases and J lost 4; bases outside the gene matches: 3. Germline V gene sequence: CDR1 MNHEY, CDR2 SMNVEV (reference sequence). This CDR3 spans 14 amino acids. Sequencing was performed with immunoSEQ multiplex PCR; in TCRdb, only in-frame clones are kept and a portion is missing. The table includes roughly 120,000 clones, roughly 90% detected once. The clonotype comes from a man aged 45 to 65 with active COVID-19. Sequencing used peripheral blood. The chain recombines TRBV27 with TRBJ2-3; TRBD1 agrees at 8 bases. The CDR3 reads CASSFQGASDTQYF. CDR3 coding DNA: TGTGCCAGCAGTTTCCAGGGGGCCTCAGATACGCAGTATTTT.